This passage covers 17 T cell receptor beta chains from one sample sequenced in a study of blood T cell repertoires in COVID-19 (dated by TCRdb to 2019 to 2021). The library was obtained by the immunoSEQ multiplex PCR assay. Drawn from immuneACCESS, this table holds only the in-frame rearrangements with V and J called that TCRdb kept. Clones are partly lost; checked studies trace under half to an unresolved V gene and leave the rest unexplained. The sample contains about 130,000 clones, around 85% of them found a single time. The ten largest make up about 3% of the sample. The sample comprised peripheral blood. The receptor source for this set is a woman of 80 years or more with acute or convalescent COVID-19.

The chain employs TRBV7-6 and TRBJ1-6; D uncertain. Germline lookup yields CDR1 SGHVS and CDR2 FNYEAQ. The CDR3 sequence is 13 residues long. V dropped 2 bases and J dropped 15 bases, with 14 bases sitting between them. Written as DNA, the CDR3 is TGTGCCAGCAGCTTATCGCCCGGGGAGGTCCTCCACTTT. It encodes CASSLSPGEVLHF.

V and J are TRBV3-1 (or the pseudogene TRBV3-2) and TRBJ1-6; 7 bases fit TRBD1. Trimming removed 3 bases from V and 7 bases from J; junction bases left unmatched: 3. CDR1 is LGHDT and CDR2 is YNNKEL in the germline V gene (reference sequence). The CDR3 has 14 residues. The CDR3 loop is CASSQTGLNSPLHF. CDR3 bases: TGTGCCAGCAGCCAGACAGGGCTCAATTCACCCCTCCACTTT.

V is TRBV12-3 or TRBV12-4 and J is TRBJ1-2, with D unclear. The V and J ends lost 7 bases and 5 bases respectively, with 8 bases between them. The CDR3 totals 11 residues. DNA of the CDR3: TGTGCCAGCAAAGCCTATTATGGCTACACCTTC. It is translated as CASKAYYGYTF.

The J gene is TRBJ1-1, the V gene TRBV7-2; no firm D call. This CDR3 spans 15 amino acids. Trimming shortened V by 5 bases and J by 4 bases, and 17 bases separated the two germline ends. Germline assignment: CDR1 SGHTA and CDR2 FQGNSA. CDR3 sequence reads: CASSAPDRGGTEAFF. CDR3 in DNA: TGTGCCAGCAGCGCCCCGGACCGGGGTGGCACTGAAGCTTTCTTT.

This clone turned up a few times. The chain employs TRBV19 and TRBJ1-1; the D gene is possibly TRBD1 (6 bases). The CDR3 runs 13 residues. Germline loops: CDR1 LNHDA, CDR2 SQIVND (reference sequence). V lost 3 bases, J lost 10 bases, and 15 bases lay in between. The CDR3 is CASSMGALPGAFF. In DNA form, the CDR3 reads TGTGCCAGTAGTATGGGGGCCCTTCCAGGAGCTTTCTTT.

The chain is built from TRBV7-9 and TRBJ1-2, with 9 bases lining up with TRBD1. The CDR3 runs 13 residues. Germline CDR1 reads SEHNR; CDR2 reads FQNEAQ (reference sequence). V was clipped by 6 bases and J by 6 bases; unmatched bases: 5. The CDR3 nucleotides read TGTGCCAGCAGACCCGGGACAGGGAATGGCTACACCTTC. Its protein is CASRPGTGNGYTF.

The chain's CDR3 is CASSLAADFSTDTQYF. DNA for the CDR3: TGCGCCAGCAGCTTGGCCGCGGATTTTAGCACAGATACGCAGTATTTT. V is TRBV5-1 and J is TRBJ2-3; D gene uncertain. The CDR3 runs to 16 residues. Germline lookup yields CDR1 SGHRS and CDR2 YFSETQ. Trimming stripped 0 bases from V and 0 bases from J, with 11 bases between.

This rearrangement joins TRBV10-3 to TRBJ1-6; 10 bases line up with TRBD1. V dropped 6 bases and J dropped 5; count of bases not matched to a gene: 4. Per germline, CDR1 ENHRY and CDR2 SYGVKD. This CDR3 spans 15 amino acids. The CDR3 region has the DNA TGTGCCATCAGGGGGACAGGGGATCATAATTCACCCCTCCACTTT. Amino acid sequence: CAIRGTGDHNSPLHF.

This rearrangement joins TRBV10-1 to TRBJ1-1; TRBD1 matches 9 bases. In germline, CDR1 is WNHNN, CDR2 SYGVQD (reference sequence). The CDR3 sequence is 14 residues long. Germline trimming cut 3 bases from V and 4 bases from J; bases unmatched to any gene: 3. CDR3 sequence reads: CASSEGTGFTEAFF. In DNA, the CDR3 is TGCGCCAGCAGTGAAGGGACAGGGTTCACTGAAGCTTTCTTT.

This chain uses TRBV4-1 with TRBJ2-3; 10 bases align to TRBD2. Germline values: CDR1 MGHRA, CDR2 YSYEKL. V was clipped by 2 bases and J by 6 bases; unmatched bases: 5. The CDR3 covers 15 residues. CDR3 DNA: TGCGCCAGCAGCCAACAAAGCGGGGGGGCCGATACGCAGTATTTT. Its protein product is CASSQQSGGADTQYF.

This clone came up many times. This chain joins TRBV6-4 and TRBJ1-2; 7 nucleotides match TRBD1. This CDR3 has 13 amino acids. CDR1 is MRHNA, CDR2 SNTAGT, per germline. Losses at the gene ends were 6 bases for V and 2 bases for J; bases not matched to a gene: 3. CDR3 sequence (DNA): TGTGCCAGCAGGCAGGGACAGAACTATGGCTACACCTTC. Its protein product is CASRQGQNYGYTF.

This clone was counted only a few times. This chain connects TRBV9 to TRBJ1-1; 8 nucleotides agree with TRBD1. The CDR3 consists of 14 residues. After removal of 4 bases from V and 5 bases from J, the junction contained 7 bases not matched to a gene. The germline gives CDR1 SGDLS, CDR2 YYNGEE. This chain's CDR3 is CASSLTTGVTEAFF. The CDR3, as DNA: TGTGCCAGCAGCCTCACGACAGGGGTGACTGAAGCTTTCTTT.

As DNA, the CDR3 is TGTGCCAGCACCCGTGGCGGGGGAAGCACCGGGGAGCTGTTTTTT. The encoded protein is CASTRGGGSTGELFF. The V call is TRBV7-9, the J call TRBJ2-2; 7 nucleotides line up with TRBD2. Germline CDR1 is SEHNR and CDR2 is FQNEAQ (reference sequence). This CDR3 spans 15 amino acids. J lost 4 bases, V lost 7 bases, and 9 bases had no gene match.

The V call is TRBV10-1, the J call TRBJ2-3; 7 bases map to TRBD2. The germline V gene encodes CDR1 WNHNN and CDR2 SYGVQD (reference sequence). The CDR3 runs to 15 residues. With V trimmed by 3 bases and J by 2 bases, 5 bases remained unmatched. The CDR3 reads CASSDSAGVTDTQYF. DNA for the CDR3: TGCGCCAGCAGTGACTCCGCGGGGGTCACAGATACGCAGTATTTT.

This clone was observed a handful of times. This chain links TRBV7-3 with TRBJ2-1; 11 positions agree with TRBD2. CDR1 SGHTA and CDR2 FQGTGA come from the germline V gene. V was clipped by 1 base and J by 8 bases; unmatched bases: 4. The CDR3 is made up of 15 amino acids. The DNA of the CDR3 is TGTGCCAGCAGCTTAAGGCTAGCGGGGGGCGATGAGCAGTTCTTC. It yields the protein CASSLRLAGGDEQFF. The full variable domain, rest sourced from reference TRBV7-3 and TRBJ2-1, is GAGVSQTPSNKVTEKGKYVELRCDPISGHTALYWYRQSLGQGPEFLIYFQGTGAADDSGLPNDRFFAVRPEGSVSTLKIQRTERGDSAVYLCASSLRLAGGDEQFFGPGTRLTVL.

This chain connects TRBV2 to TRBJ1-1, with D unclear. The CDR3 spans 13 residues. Germline CDR1 is SNHLY and CDR2 is FYNNEI. The V gene lost 8 bases and the J gene lost 0 bases, with 10 bases spanning the gap. In DNA, the CDR3 is TGTGCCAGCGTATGGGAGATGAACACTGAAGCTTTCTTT. This translates into CASVWEMNTEAFF.

The J gene is TRBJ1-4, the V gene TRBV6-5, with 7 bases aligning to TRBD1. Unmatched junction bases numbered 6, after V lost 6 bases and J lost 8 bases. This CDR3 contains 13 residues. CDR1 MNHEY and CDR2 SVGAGI come from the germline V gene. CDR3 sequence (DNA): TGTGCCAGCAGCCGGGACAGTGGAGAAAAACTGTTTTTT. Translation gives CASSRDSGEKLFF.